What follows are 21 T cell receptor beta chains derived from one specimen sequenced in a study of Ad26.COV2.S vaccination and SARS-CoV-2 variants. Treatment given: 19 received Ad26.COV2.S at low or high dose, single or two shots; about 5 received placebo; per-sample allocation not given. Collection of samples fell on day 63 after the first vaccine or placebo injection. Generated by immunoSEQ multiplex PCR, the TCRdb table keeps only in-frame clones and is missing some. The sample contains 450,000 to 550,000 clones, 80% to 90% of which appear only once. Sequenced material: peripheral blood, taken in a trial of Ad26.COV2.S vaccine versus placebo. These receptors came from a person aged 18-60 years who received the Ad26.COV2.S COVID-19 vaccine or a placebo.

The CDR3 is CASSLELAGTYEQYF. CDR3 bases: TGTGCCAGCAGCTTAGAACTAGCGGGGACCTACGAGCAGTACTTC. The chain has TRBV7-8 and TRBJ2-7; 10 bases map to TRBD2. Unmatched junction bases numbered 2, after V lost 1 base and J lost 2 bases. Germline V CDR1 and CDR2: SGHVS, FQNEAQ. The length of the CDR3 is 15 residues.

The chain combines TRBV7-6 with TRBJ2-2; TRBD2 aligns across 7 bases. Germline V gene sequence: CDR1 SGHVS, CDR2 FNYEAQ. V was clipped by 2 bases and J by 6 bases; unmatched bases: 9. The CDR3 has 16 amino acids. The CDR3 loop is CASSLSQRGLAGELFF. CDR3 bases: TGTGCCAGCAGCTTAAGCCAGCGGGGCCTGGCCGGGGAGCTGTTTTTT.

This chain links TRBV10-1 with TRBJ2-2; the match to TRBD2 covers 10 bases. Trimming at V came to 6 bases and at J to 0 bases, leaving 16 bases not matched to a gene. The CDR3 has 20 residues. Germline lookup yields CDR1 WNHNN and CDR2 SYGVQD (reference sequence). The CDR3 DNA follows: TGCGCCAGCAGCGGTAGACGGCTAGCGGGAGAGAATGCGAACACCGGGGAGCTGTTTTTT. It yields the protein CASSGRRLAGENANTGELFF.

The V call is TRBV7-9, the J call TRBJ1-1; tentatively, D is TRBD1 (6 bases). The ends were cut back, 5 bases at V and 0 bases at J, with 16 bases in the middle. Germline loops: CDR1 SEHNR, CDR2 FQNEAQ (reference sequence). The length of the CDR3 is 16 residues. The CDR3 loop reads CASSHGRGAMNTEAFF. CDR3 coding DNA: TGTGCCAGCAGCCATGGCCGGGGGGCGATGAACACTGAAGCTTTCTTT.

The chain recombines TRBV15 with TRBJ1-1; D call uncertain. This CDR3 spans 14 amino acids. Germline V gene data show CDR1 as LNHNV and CDR2 as YYDKDF (reference sequence). V was pared by 3 bases and J by 3 bases, with 11 bases between. CDR3 region: CATSSLRADTEAFF. The CDR3 DNA is TGTGCCACCAGCAGTCTACGGGCAGACACTGAAGCTTTCTTT.

This clone was detected only once. This chain uses TRBV4-3 with TRBJ1-2, with 8 bases fitting TRBD1. The germline CDR1 and CDR2 sequences are LGHNA and YSLEER. V shed 3 bases, J shed 4 bases, and the junction held 7 bases outside the gene matches. This CDR3 spans 15 amino acids. The CDR3 bases are TGCGCCAGCAGCCAGAGGACAGGGAACATCTATGGCTACACCTTC. Protein: CASSQRTGNIYGYTF.

This clone was seen more than once but under ten times. The chain carries TRBV5-4 and TRBJ2-5; D is possibly TRBD1 (5 bases). Deletions cut 5 bases from V and 7 bases from J, with 18 bases between. The CDR3 totals 14 residues. Germline lookup yields CDR1 SGHNT and CDR2 YYREEE (reference sequence). The CDR3 DNA reads TGTGCCAGCAGAACATTTGGGGCCGGATGGACCCAGTACTTC. This sequence encodes CASRTFGAGWTQYF. The whole variable domain, filled in from reference TRBV5-4 and TRBJ2-5, reads ETGVTQSPTHLIKTRGQQVTLRCSSQSGHNTVSWYQQALGQGPQFIFQYYREEENGRGNFPPRFSGLQFPNYSSELNVNALELDDSALYLCASRTFGAGWTQYFGPGTRLLVL.

This clone was detected a few times. V and J are TRBV5-1 and TRBJ1-5; D unresolved. V was cut by 4 bases and J by 0 bases, with 5 bases left in between. The CDR3 is 13 residues long. The germline CDR1 and CDR2 sequences are SGHRS and YFSETQ. The CDR3 is CASSVGSNQPQHF. In DNA form, the CDR3 reads TGCGCCAGCAGCGTGGGTAGCAATCAGCCCCAGCATTTT.

This clone was counted between two and nine times. The rearrangement joins TRBV4-1 to TRBJ1-4, with D hard to call. The CDR3 is 15 amino acids. CDR1 and CDR2 (germline): MGHRA, YSYEKL. Trimming stripped 0 bases from V and 0 bases from J, with 5 bases between. The chain's CDR3 is CASSQDRPTNEKLFF. The CDR3 DNA sequence: TGCGCCAGCAGCCAAGACAGGCCAACTAATGAAAAACTGTTTTTT.

The J gene is TRBJ2-2, the V gene TRBV7-2; tentatively, D is TRBD2 (7 bases). Germline V lookup: CDR1 SGHTA, CDR2 FQGNSA. Trimming shortened V by 4 bases and J by 3 bases, and 21 bases separated the two germline ends. The CDR3 has 18 residues. This chain's CDR3 is CASSSNRGGAPDTGELFF. The CDR3 DNA sequence: TGTGCCAGCAGCTCGAACCGAGGGGGGGCTCCGGACACCGGGGAGCTGTTTTTT.

This clone was picked up a small number of times. The chain recombines TRBV4-3 with TRBJ1-6; no clear D gene. Looked up from germline, CDR1 is LGHNA and CDR2 is YSLEER. This CDR3 has 17 residues. V gave up 1 base and J gave up 6 bases, with 16 bases separating them. The CDR3 here is CASSQVPREAINSPLHF. The CDR3 coding sequence is TGCGCCAGCAGCCAAGTTCCGAGGGAGGCTATTAATTCACCCCTCCACTTT.

The genes are TRBV5-1 and TRBJ2-1; 12 positions match TRBD2. The CDR3 contains 16 residues. The junction had 5 bases not matched to a gene; V was cut back by 4 bases and J by 3 bases. Germline V lookup: CDR1 SGHRS, CDR2 YFSETQ. CDR3 sequence: CASSPQLAGGYNEQFF. In DNA, the CDR3 is TGCGCCAGCAGCCCGCAACTAGCGGGGGGCTACAATGAGCAGTTCTTC. The full variable domain, with the rest looked up from reference TRBV5-1 and TRBJ2-1, is KAGVTQTPRYLIKTRGQQVTLSCSPISGHRSVSWYQQTPGQGLQFLFEYFSETQRNKGNFPGRFSGRQFSNSRSEMNVSTLELGDSALYLCASSPQLAGGYNEQFFGPGTRLTVL.

This rearrangement joins TRBV10-3 to TRBJ1-2; no reliable D call. V lost 10 bases and J 3 bases, leaving 12 bases between the germline ends. Germline CDR1 is ENHRY and CDR2 is SYGVKD. CDR3 length: 12 amino acids. CDR3 sequence reads: CATEGYDYGYTF. The CDR3 DNA sequence: TGTGCCACAGAGGGTTACGACTATGGCTACACCTTC.

This chain links TRBV4-1 with TRBJ1-5; tentative D call: TRBD1 (5 bases). V was clipped by 4 bases and J by 4 bases, with 23 bases between them. CDR3 length: 18 residues. Germline values: CDR1 MGHRA, CDR2 YSYEKL. CDR3 in amino acids: CASSPYSAGQVVNQPQHF. For the CDR3, the DNA is TGCGCCAGCAGCCCCTACTCAGCAGGGCAGGTTGTAAATCAGCCCCAGCATTTT.

The chain has TRBV6-2 or TRBV6-3 and TRBJ2-3, with 8 bases fitting TRBD2. The CDR3 extends over 15 amino acids. Per germline, CDR1 MNHEY and CDR2 SVGEGT. V was clipped by 2 bases and J by 5 bases; unmatched bases: 6. The CDR3 DNA sequence: TGTGCCAGCAGTTACCCCATCGGGGGGGGAGATACGCAGTATTTT. Translated, it gives CASSYPIGGGDTQYF.

J is TRBJ2-7 and V is TRBV11-2; D gene ambiguous. Trimming took off 0 bases at V and 1 base at J, with 4 bases between the two ends. Germline CDR1 and CDR2: SGHAT and FQNNGV. The CDR3 is made up of 13 amino acids. CDR3 in amino acids: CASSLERSYEQYV. CDR3 in DNA: TGTGCCAGCAGCTTAGAACGGTCCTACGAGCAGTACGTC.

The genes are TRBV3-1 (or the pseudogene TRBV3-2) and TRBJ1-2, with a tentative D call TRBD1 (5 bases). The CDR3 is 13 residues long. Germline CDR1 reads LGHDT; CDR2 reads YNNKEL (reference sequence). Trimming removed 5 bases at V and 3 bases at J, with 10 bases between. The CDR3 region is CASSSDSHYGYTF. The DNA of the CDR3 is TGTGCCAGCAGCTCCGACAGTCACTATGGCTACACCTTC.

The rearrangement links TRBV6-5 to TRBJ2-1; D perhaps matches TRBD2 (6 bases). V lost 2 bases to trimming and J lost 5 bases, with 10 bases between them. CDR3 length equals 14 residues. CDR1 is MNHEY and CDR2 is SVGAGI in the germline V gene. The CDR3 loop reads CASSYDIADNEQFF. CDR3 DNA sequence: TGTGCCAGCAGTTACGATATAGCGGACAATGAGCAGTTCTTC.

This chain links TRBV4-3 with TRBJ1-6, with D possibly matching TRBD1 (5 bases). The CDR3 has 14 residues. From germline, CDR1 is LGHNA and CDR2 YSLEER. Trimming cost V 5 bases and J 6 bases, with 11 bases left between them. This CDR3 is CASSFEGSNSPLHF. The CDR3 coding sequence is TGCGCCAGCAGCTTTGAGGGGAGTAATTCACCCCTCCACTTT.

The V and J genes are TRBV30 and TRBJ1-3; D is unresolved. V was shortened by 3 bases and J by 0 bases, with 12 bases between the two germline ends. Germline assignment: CDR1 GTSNPN and CDR2 SVGIG (reference sequence). This CDR3 spans 15 amino acids. The CDR3 loop reads CAWRQPKISGNTIYF. The CDR3 DNA reads as TGTGCCTGGAGACAGCCCAAAATCTCTGGAAACACCATATATTTT. Together with reference TRBV30 and TRBJ1-3, the CDR3 gives the full variable domain: SQTIHQWPATLVQPVGSPLSLECTVEGTSNPNLYWYRQAAGRGLQLLFYSVGIGQISSEVPQNLSASRPQDRQFILSSKKLLLSDSGFYLCAWRQPKISGNTIYFGEGSWLTVV.

The genes are TRBV2 and TRBJ2-6; D call uncertain. V was shortened by 0 bases and J by 0 bases, with 3 bases between the two germline ends. Germline lookup yields CDR1 SNHLY and CDR2 FYNNEI. This CDR3 has 15 amino acids. In nucleotides, the CDR3 is TGTGCCAGCAGTGAAGCACGCTCTGGGGCCAACGTCCTGACTTTC. The encoded protein is CASSEARSGANVLTF.